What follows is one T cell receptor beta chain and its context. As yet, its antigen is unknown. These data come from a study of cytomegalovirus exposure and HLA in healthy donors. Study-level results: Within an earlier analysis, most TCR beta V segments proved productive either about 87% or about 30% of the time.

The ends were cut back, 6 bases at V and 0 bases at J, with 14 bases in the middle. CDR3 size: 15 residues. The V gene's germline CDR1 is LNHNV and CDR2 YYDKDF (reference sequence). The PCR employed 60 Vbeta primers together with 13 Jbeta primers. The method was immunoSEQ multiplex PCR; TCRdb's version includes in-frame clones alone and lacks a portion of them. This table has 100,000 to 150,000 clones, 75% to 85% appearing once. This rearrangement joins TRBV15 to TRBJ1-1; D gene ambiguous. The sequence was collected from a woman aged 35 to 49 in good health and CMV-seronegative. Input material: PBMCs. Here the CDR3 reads CATSFREWMNTEAFF. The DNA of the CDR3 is TGTGCCACCAGTTTTAGGGAGTGGATGAACACTGAAGCTTTCTTT.